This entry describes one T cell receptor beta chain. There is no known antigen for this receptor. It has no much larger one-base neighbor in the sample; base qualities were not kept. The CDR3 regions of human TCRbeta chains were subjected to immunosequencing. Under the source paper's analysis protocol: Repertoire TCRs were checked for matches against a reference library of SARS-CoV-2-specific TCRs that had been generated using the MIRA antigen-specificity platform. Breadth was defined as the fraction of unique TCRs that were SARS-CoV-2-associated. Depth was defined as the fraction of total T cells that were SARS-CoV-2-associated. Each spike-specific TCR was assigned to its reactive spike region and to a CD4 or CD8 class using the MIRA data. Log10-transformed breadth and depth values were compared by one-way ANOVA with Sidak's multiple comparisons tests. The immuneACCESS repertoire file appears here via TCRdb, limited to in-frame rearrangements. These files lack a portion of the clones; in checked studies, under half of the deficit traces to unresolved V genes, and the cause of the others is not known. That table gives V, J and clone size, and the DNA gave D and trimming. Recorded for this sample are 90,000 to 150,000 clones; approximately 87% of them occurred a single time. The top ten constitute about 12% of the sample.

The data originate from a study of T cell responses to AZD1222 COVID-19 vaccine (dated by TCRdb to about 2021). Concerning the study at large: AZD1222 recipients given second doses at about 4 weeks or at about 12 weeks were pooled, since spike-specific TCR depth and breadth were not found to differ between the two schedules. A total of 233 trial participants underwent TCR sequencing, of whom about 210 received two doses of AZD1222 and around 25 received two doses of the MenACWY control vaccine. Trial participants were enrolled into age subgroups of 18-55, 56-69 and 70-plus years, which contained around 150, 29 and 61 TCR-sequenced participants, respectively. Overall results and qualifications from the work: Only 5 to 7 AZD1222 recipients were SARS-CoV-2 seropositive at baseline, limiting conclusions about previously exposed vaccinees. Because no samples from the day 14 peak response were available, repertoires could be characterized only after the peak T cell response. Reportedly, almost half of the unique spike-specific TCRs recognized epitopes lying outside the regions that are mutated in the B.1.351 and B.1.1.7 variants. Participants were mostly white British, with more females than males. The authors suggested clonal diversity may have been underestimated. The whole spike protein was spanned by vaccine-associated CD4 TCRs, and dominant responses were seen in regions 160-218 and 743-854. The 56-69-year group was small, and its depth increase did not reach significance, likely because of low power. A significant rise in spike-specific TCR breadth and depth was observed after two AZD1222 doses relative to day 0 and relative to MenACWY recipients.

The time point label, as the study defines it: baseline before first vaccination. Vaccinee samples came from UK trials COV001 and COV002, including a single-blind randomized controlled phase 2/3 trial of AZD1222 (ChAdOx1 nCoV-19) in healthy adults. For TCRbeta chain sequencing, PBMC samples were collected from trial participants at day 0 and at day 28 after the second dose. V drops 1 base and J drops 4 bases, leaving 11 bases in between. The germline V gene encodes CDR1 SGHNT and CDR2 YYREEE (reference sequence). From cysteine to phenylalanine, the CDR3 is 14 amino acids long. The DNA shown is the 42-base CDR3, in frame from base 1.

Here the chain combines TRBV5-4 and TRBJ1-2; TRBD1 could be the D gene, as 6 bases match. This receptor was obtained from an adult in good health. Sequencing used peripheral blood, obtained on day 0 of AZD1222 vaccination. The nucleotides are TGTGCCAGCAGCTTGCGAGGGGGATTCTATGGCTACACCTTC. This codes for CASSLRGGFYGYTF.